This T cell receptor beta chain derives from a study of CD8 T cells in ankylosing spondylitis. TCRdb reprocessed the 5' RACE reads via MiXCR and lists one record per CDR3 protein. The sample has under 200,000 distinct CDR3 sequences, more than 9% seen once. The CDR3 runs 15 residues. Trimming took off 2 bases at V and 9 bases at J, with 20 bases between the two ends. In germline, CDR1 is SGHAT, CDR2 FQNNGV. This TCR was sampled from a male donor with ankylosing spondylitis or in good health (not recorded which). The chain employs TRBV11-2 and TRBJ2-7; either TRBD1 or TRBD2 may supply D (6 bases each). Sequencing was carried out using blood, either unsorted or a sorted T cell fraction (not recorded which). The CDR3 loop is CASSLSIGGLRVQYF. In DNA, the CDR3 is TGTGCCAGCAGCTTATCGATAGGGGGACTCCGGGTGCAGTACTTC.